This TCR beta chain is from a study of CD8+ T cells in alopecia areata. Study context: Recipients were approximately 6-11-week-old female C3H/HeJ mice grafted with skin from 6-12-month-old C3H/HeJ donors with spontaneous alopecia. Study-wide points: Normal scalp showed lower clonality than lesional scalp, especially alopecia totalis/universalis. Scalp samples also contribute reads from the resident alphabeta T cells found in normal skin. TCR sharing across patients was less clear than in mice, possibly HLA-related.

RNA extraction was followed by reverse transcription into cDNA, which acted as the sequencing template. Measured with immunoSEQ multiplex PCR; TCRdb has only the in-frame clones, and not every one. The sample yields about 270,000 clones, without any singletons. Comments on this clone: What it recognizes is unknown. The genes are named according to mouse. The read falls 4 residues short of the CDR3 end, and the missing part is taken from the germline J gene.

V was pared by 1 base and J by 0 bases, with 11 bases between. Germline CDR1 NSHNY, CDR2 SYGAGN. CDR3 size: 15 residues. A panel of CD4, CD8alpha, NKG2D, NKG2ACE and other markers served to sort pooled cutaneous lymph node cells. Sequenced input: CD4+ T cells sorted from a lymph node. This chain uses TRBV13-1 with TRBJ2-7; weak D call: TRBD2 (6 bases). The source is a C3H/HeJ mouse with alopecia areata. The MHC haplotype of this mouse line is H2-k. Partial CDR3 DNA: TGTGCCAGCAGTGATTTGTGGGGGAGCTCCTAT. Translation gives CASSDLWGSSY. The complete CDR3 protein is CASSDLWGSSYEQYF.